Listed below are T cell receptor beta chains from one sample, sequenced in a study of shared clonotypes between healthy human individuals. Only in-frame clones appear in the TCRdb table, and some are missing; sequencing was by immunoSEQ multiplex PCR. This table has under 300,000 clones, 60% to 80% appearing once. The sample comprised memory CD4+ T cells sorted from blood. The receptor set was obtained from a man aged 25-40 years in good health. The CDR3 runs from the conserved cysteine through the conserved F or W. Each record gives: J gene, D gene, clone size, V gene, CDR3 DNA, CDR3 protein. The D gene is left open where the match is weak. A clone size is listed for some rows: how often the clone was seen (once, few, many), or a class if it is expanded.

TRBJ1-5 - many TRBV30 TGTGCCTGGAGAGGAGGTGGCCTCGATCAGCCCCAGCATTTT CAWRGGGLDQPQHF
TRBJ2-4 - many TRBV19 TGTGCCAGTAGTAAAGTGGGGAAGGATGATCAGTACTTC CASSKVGKDDQYF
TRBJ2-3 - - TRBV2 TGTGCCAGCAGTGGGGGACATCGCACAGATACGCAGTATTTT CASSGGHRTDTQYF
TRBJ2-5 - - TRBV19 TGTGCCAGTAGTTGGAGGGCTCAAGAGACCCAGTACTTC CASSWRAQETQYF
TRBJ2-7 TRBD2 - TRBV7-3 TGTGCCAGCAGCTCCGGGACTAGCGGTAACGAGCAGTACTTC CASSSGTSGNEQYF
TRBJ2-1 TRBD2 - TRBV28 TGTGCCAGCAGTTACACTAGCGGGAGGGCCTCGTCCTACAATGAGCAGTTCTTC CASSYTSGRASSYNEQFF
TRBJ2-1 TRBD2 - TRBV7-6 TGTGCCAGCAGCCCTACGCTGCGGGGGAGCTCCTACAATGAGCAGTTCTTC CASSPTLRGSSYNEQFF
TRBJ2-3 TRBD2 many TRBV4-1 TGCGCCAGCAGCCAAGTGCTAACTAGCGGAACAGATACGCAGTATTTT CASSQVLTSGTDTQYF
TRBJ2-5 - - TRBV5-1 TGCGCCAGCAGTACAGGGTCGGTGGAGACCCAGTACTTC CASSTGSVETQYF
TRBJ1-1 - many TRBV28 TGTGCCAGCAGTTTCTTGTCAGGGTTAAGCGCTGAAGCTTTCTTT CASSFLSGLSAEAFF
TRBJ1-1 - few TRBV5-1 TGCGCCAGCAGCCCCGCGGGGATGAACACTGAAGCTTTCTTT CASSPAGMNTEAFF
TRBJ1-1 - - TRBV9 TGTGCCAGCAGCCCGCACTCGGAACGGAGCACTGAAGCTTTCTTT CASSPHSERSTEAFF
TRBJ2-2 - - TRBV19 TGTGCCAGTAGGGGACCGAACACCGGGGAGCTGTTTTTT CASRGPNTGELFF
TRBJ2-7 - - TRBV28 TGTGCCAGCAGCCGCCCGAGCTCCTCCAACGAGCAGTACTTC CASSRPSSSNEQYF
TRBJ2-1 TRBD2 few TRBV28 TGTGCCAGCAGTTCCACTAGCGGGAGCGCTGAGCAGTTCTTC CASSSTSGSAEQFF
TRBJ2-3 - - TRBV2 TGTGCCAGCACTTTGGGCCTCCGCACAGATACGCAGTATTTT CASTLGLRTDTQYF
TRBJ2-1 TRBD1 - TRBV2 TGTGCCAGCAGTAAGACAGGGGGCCTTGAGCAGTTCTTC CASSKTGGLEQFF
TRBJ2-1 - few TRBV5-4 TGTGCCAGCAGCGGAGGAGGGAGCTTCTACAATGAGCAGTTCTTC CASSGGGSFYNEQFF
TRBJ1-3 - - TRBV19 TGTGCCAGTAGTATCCGCCCCCAGAGCTCTGGAAACACCATATATTTT CASSIRPQSSGNTIYF
TRBJ2-5 - - TRBV18 TGTGCCAGCTCACCGGGACCCCAAGAGACCCAGTACTTC CASSPGPQETQYF
TRBJ2-1 TRBD2 few TRBV23-1 TGCGCCAGCAGTCACCCTACTAGCGGGTCTTACAATGAGCAGTTCTTC CASSHPTSGSYNEQFF
TRBJ2-2 TRBD1 few TRBV7-2 TGTGCCAGCAGTCGTGGGACAGCGAACACCGGGGAGCTGTTTTTT CASSRGTANTGELFF
TRBJ2-5 - - TRBV5-1 TGCGCCAGCAGCCTAGGACAGTACCAAGAGACCCAGTACTTC CASSLGQYQETQYF
TRBJ2-5 TRBD1 - TRBV5-1 TGCGCCAGCAGCTTGGCCGGGGGACAGGGGGCTGAGACCCAGTACTTC CASSLAGGQGAETQYF
TRBJ2-7 TRBD1 - TRBV28 TGTGCCAGCAGTCCCGCAGGGGAGGGACAGGGAGCCTACGAGCAGTACTTC CASSPAGEGQGAYEQYF
TRBJ1-1 - - TRBV5-4 TGTGCCAGCAGCAAGAAAGGGGGGAACACTGAAGCTTTCTTT CASSKKGGNTEAFF